What follows are 29 T cell receptor beta chains derived from one specimen sequenced in a study of T cell responses to AZD1222 COVID-19 vaccine. Libraries were prepared by immunoSEQ multiplex PCR; TCRdb keeps only in-frame clonotypes and omits some of them. In the table there are over 110,000 clones, around 93% of which are singletons. Specimen: peripheral blood, collected on day 0 of AZD1222 vaccination. Every receptor here comes from an adult in good health.

This chain joins TRBV10-3 and TRBJ2-5; TRBD2 matches 13 bases. The germline V gene encodes CDR1 ENHRY and CDR2 SYGVKD. The V segment lost 5 bases and the J segment 5 bases; nucleotides outside the gene matches: 11. The CDR3 has 17 residues. The CDR3 DNA reads TGTGCCATCAGTCGTCTCACTAGCGGGGGGGCCCCGGAGACCCAGTACTTC. Translated, it gives CAISRLTSGGAPETQYF.

The chain combines TRBV3-1 (or the pseudogene TRBV3-2) with TRBJ2-5, with 16 bases that match TRBD2. Germline-derived CDR1 and CDR2 are LGHDT and YNNKEL (reference sequence). J gave up 1 base and V 1 base, and 9 bases lay outside the gene matches. This CDR3 has 20 amino acids. The CDR3 spells CASSQVSPGLAGGPQETQYF. The CDR3 DNA follows: TGTGCCAGCAGCCAAGTGAGCCCGGGACTAGCGGGGGGGCCCCAAGAGACCCAGTACTTC.

CDR3 protein: CASSRQREQFF. Written as DNA, the CDR3 is TGTGCCAGCAGCCGACAAAGAGAGCAGTTCTTC. J is TRBJ2-1 and V is TRBV28; D is unclear. This CDR3 contains 11 residues. Trimming cost V 6 bases and J 10 bases, with 10 bases left between them. Germline-derived CDR1 and CDR2 are MDHEN and SYDVKM.

This clone was seen once. The chain employs TRBV5-1 and TRBJ2-1; the D is unclear. Germline V gives CDR1 SGHRS, CDR2 YFSETQ. The ends were cut back, 5 bases at V and 3 bases at J, with 12 bases in the middle. The CDR3 contains 14 residues. As DNA, the CDR3 is TGCGCCAGCAGTACGCAGGCCCTCTACAATGAGCAGTTCTTC. Its protein product is CASSTQALYNEQFF.

The rearrangement joins TRBV11-2 to TRBJ2-1; D might be TRBD2 (6 bases). Trimming took 1 base from V and 1 from J, leaving 14 bases between them. Germline assignment: CDR1 SGHAT and CDR2 FQNNGV. CDR3 length: 17 amino acids. DNA for the CDR3: TGTGCCAGCAGCTTAGGTCTGCGGGGTGGGTCCTACAATGAGCAGTTCTTC. Protein: CASSLGLRGGSYNEQFF.

The chain has TRBV10-3 and TRBJ1-6, with D unclear. V lost 3 bases and J lost 7, with 10 bases in between. Germline lookup yields CDR1 ENHRY and CDR2 SYGVKD. The CDR3 is 14 amino acids. CDR3 coding DNA: TGTGCCATCAGTGACCCCGACCAGAATTCACCCCTCCACTTT. Its protein product is CAISDPDQNSPLHF.

A word on this clone: At one of its ends the junction is not consistent with the germline gene, which may arise from a read error. The chain employs TRBV19 and TRBJ1-2; no reliable D call. Germline assignment: CDR1 LNHDA and CDR2 SQIVND (reference sequence). The CDR3 is 12 amino acids. CDR3 protein: CASSFHDPAVSF. CDR3 coding DNA: TGTGCCAGTAGTTTCCACGACCCGGCGGTGTCCTTC.

The rearrangement uses TRBV6-6 and TRBJ1-6, with TRBD1 matching 11 bases. CDR1 and CDR2 from the germline V gene are MNHNY and SVGAGI (reference sequence). The CDR3 loop spans 15 amino acids. V was clipped by 3 bases and J by 8 bases; unmatched bases: 3. Here the CDR3 reads CASSYKGQGDSPLHF. CDR3 sequence (DNA): TGTGCCAGCAGTTATAAGGGACAGGGGGATTCACCCCTCCACTTT.

The V gene is TRBV7-9, the J gene TRBJ1-4, with D perhaps matching TRBD1 (6 bases). The CDR3 covers 18 residues. Germline CDR1 SEHNR, CDR2 FQNEAQ (reference sequence). V dropped 5 bases and J dropped 6 bases, with 25 bases sitting between them. CDR3 nucleotide sequence: TGTGCCAGCAGCCCAGAAGGACCCGGACGGAGGGGGGATGAAAAACTGTTTTTT. Translated: CASSPEGPGRRGDEKLFF.

The chain employs TRBV7-2 and TRBJ2-7; D perhaps matches TRBD1 (6 bases). Germline assignment: CDR1 SGHTA and CDR2 FQGNSA. CDR3 length: 14 residues. V lost 1 base and J 1 base, leaving 8 bases between the germline ends. CDR3 amino acids: CASSLVGGSYEQYF. In DNA, the CDR3 is TGTGCCAGCAGCTTAGTAGGGGGTTCCTACGAGCAGTACTTC.

The CDR3 sequence is CASSLRRPDTQYF. CDR3 nucleotide sequence: TGTGCCAGCAGCCTACGTAGACCAGATACGCAGTATTTT. The gene calls are TRBV6-5 and TRBJ2-3; D unclear. The CDR3 has 13 amino acids. V gave up 6 bases and J gave up 4 bases, with 11 bases separating them. In germline, CDR1 is MNHEY, CDR2 SVGAGI.

V usage is TRBV6-1 and J usage is TRBJ1-1, with no clear D. The CDR3 is made up of 13 amino acids. The germline V gene has CDR1 MNHNS and CDR2 SASEGT. The V and J ends lost 5 bases and 3 bases respectively, with 10 bases between them. The CDR3 DNA sequence: TGTGCCAGCAGTTCCGCGCCTCACACTGAAGCTTTCTTT. Its translation: CASSSAPHTEAFF.

The chain is built from TRBV14 and TRBJ2-7; the D is unclear. The CDR3 extends over 13 amino acids. CDR1 is SGHDN and CDR2 is FVKESK in the germline V gene. Trimming pared 0 bases from V and 3 bases from J, leaving 6 bases between. The DNA of the CDR3 is TGTGCCAGCAGCCAAGACGGTGGCTACGAGCAGTACTTC. Protein product: CASSQDGGYEQYF.

The chain is built from TRBV18 and TRBJ1-3; 9 bases line up with TRBD1. CDR1 KGHSH and CDR2 LQKENI come from the germline V gene. CDR3 length equals 16 residues. V lost 5 bases and J lost 1; bases outside the gene matches: 6. CDR3 in DNA: TGTGCCAGCTCAACCAGGGACAGGGTATCTGGAAACACCATATATTTT. It codes for CASSTRDRVSGNTIYF.

The chain joins TRBV4-3 to TRBJ2-3; tentative D call: TRBD1 (6 bases). Germline V gene data show CDR1 as LGHNA and CDR2 as YSLEER. The CDR3 has 15 amino acids. Trimming cost V 3 bases and J 1 base, with 11 bases left between them. This chain's CDR3 is CASSQTEGGTDTQYF. The CDR3 DNA sequence: TGCGCCAGCAGCCAGACCGAGGGGGGCACAGATACGCAGTATTTT.

The chain couples TRBV12-3 or TRBV12-4 to TRBJ2-4, with unresolved D. V dropped 2 bases and J dropped 6 bases, with 5 bases sitting between them. This CDR3 spans 12 amino acids. CDR3 region: CASSLRTNIQYF. CDR3 DNA sequence: TGTGCCAGCAGTTTACGGACAAACATTCAGTACTTC.

This clone has just a few counts. The chain uses TRBV7-2 and TRBJ1-6; TRBD1 might be the D (6 bases). Between the trimmed V and J ends, which lost 1 base and 7 bases, there was a span of 11 bases. Germline assignment: CDR1 SGHTA and CDR2 FQGNSA. This CDR3 contains 15 residues. DNA of the CDR3: TGTGCCAGCAGCTTAGTCGCAGGGGAAAATTCACCCCTCCACTTT. Translation: CASSLVAGENSPLHF.

This sequence joins TRBV5-1 and TRBJ2-3; D possibly corresponds to TRBD2 (5 bases). The CDR3 totals 16 residues. Per germline, CDR1 SGHRS and CDR2 YFSETQ. Trimming cost V 4 bases and J 0 bases, with 15 bases left between them. The CDR3, as DNA: TGCGCCAGCAGCCCCAGCACTAGTCCGAGCACAGATACGCAGTATTTT. This sequence encodes CASSPSTSPSTDTQYF.

This chain joins TRBV19 and TRBJ1-4; D remains unclear. The CDR3 contains 10 residues. Trimming removed 4 bases from V and 8 bases from J, with 2 bases in between. Germline CDR1 and CDR2: LNHDA and SQIVND (reference sequence). The CDR3 DNA follows: TGTGCCAGTAGTAGCGAAAAACTGTTTTTT. It encodes CASSSEKLFF.

Remarks on this clone: Other DNA sequences of this sample code for an identical CDR3. The V and J genes are TRBV5-4 and TRBJ1-2, with 8 bases aligning to TRBD1. The CDR3 is 13 residues long. V lost 4 bases, J lost 4 bases, and 3 bases stayed unmatched. Germline V gives CDR1 SGHNT, CDR2 YYREEE (reference sequence). The CDR3 DNA is TGTGCCAGCAGCCCCGACAGGGGCTATGGCTACACCTTC. Translated: CASSPDRGYGYTF.

The chain carries TRBV7-9 and TRBJ2-2, with 11 bases that match TRBD2. The CDR3 has 16 residues. Trimming at V came to 7 bases and at J to 4 bases, leaving 8 bases not matched to a gene. Germline V gene data show CDR1 as SEHNR and CDR2 as FQNEAQ (reference sequence). Here the CDR3 DNA reads TGTGCCAGCACCAAAAAACTAGCGGGGGCCACCGGGGAGCTGTTTTTT. Amino acids: CASTKKLAGATGELFF.

The J gene is TRBJ2-7, the V gene TRBV6-5, with D perhaps matching TRBD2 (6 bases). The CDR3 sequence is 13 residues long. Germline CDR1 MNHEY, CDR2 SVGAGI. The V end was cut by 6 bases, the J end by 0 bases, with 9 bases between. CDR3 residues: CASSAGGSYEQYF. CDR3 bases: TGTGCCAGCAGCGCCGGGGGCTCCTACGAGCAGTACTTC.

CDR3 protein: CATGPSGSYEQYF. The CDR3 region has the DNA TGTGCCACCGGCCCTAGCGGGAGCTACGAGCAGTACTTC. The V call is TRBV27, the J call TRBJ2-7; 10 positions match TRBD2. V trimming: 10 bases; J trimming: 3 bases; junction bases outside the gene matches: 6. Germline V lookup: CDR1 MNHEY, CDR2 SMNVEV (reference sequence). CDR3 length: 13 amino acids.

The DNA of the CDR3 is TGTGCCAGCCGCCGATGGGGACTAGTAGTTAATGAGCAGTTCTTC. Translated: CASRRWGLVVNEQFF. The chain recombines TRBV11-2 with TRBJ2-1, with TRBD2 matching over 8 bases. CDR3 length equals 15 residues. Germline values: CDR1 SGHAT, CDR2 FQNNGV. Losses at the gene ends were 8 bases for V and 7 bases for J; bases not matched to a gene: 13.

This chain uses TRBV11-3 with TRBJ2-1; 7 positions match TRBD1. CDR1 is SGHNT and CDR2 is YENEEA in the germline V gene. The CDR3 sequence is 12 residues long. The V segment lost 6 bases and the J segment 8 bases; nucleotides outside the gene matches: 4. The CDR3 spells CASSYRGDEQFF. DNA of the CDR3: TGTGCCAGCAGTTACAGGGGAGATGAGCAGTTCTTC.

The genes are TRBV7-9 and TRBJ2-5, with 8 positions matching TRBD2. The CDR3 spans 16 residues. Germline CDR1 is SEHNR and CDR2 is FQNEAQ (reference sequence). Unmatched junction bases numbered 6, after V lost 1 base and J lost 2 bases. The CDR3 loop reads CASSLESGGPQETQYF. Here the CDR3 DNA reads TGTGCCAGCAGCTTAGAGTCGGGAGGGCCTCAAGAGACCCAGTACTTC.

The chain combines TRBV6-6 with TRBJ1-5, with D perhaps TRBD1 (5 bases). Trimming took 7 bases from V and 6 from J, leaving 19 bases between them. Germline CDR1 reads MNHNY; CDR2 reads SVGAGI (reference sequence). This CDR3 contains 15 residues. The CDR3 DNA sequence: TGTGCCAGCATCCCCGGGGGGAATACCCCTCAGCCCCAGCATTTT. Its protein is CASIPGGNTPQPQHF.

The chain carries TRBV7-2 and TRBJ1-2; D unresolved. The V gene lost 1 base and the J gene lost 2 bases, with 11 bases spanning the gap. The V gene's germline CDR1 is SGHTA and CDR2 FQGNSA. The CDR3 totals 15 residues. CDR3: CASSLGQTINYGYTF. The CDR3 DNA sequence: TGTGCCAGCAGCTTAGGCCAGACTATCAACTATGGCTACACCTTC.

CDR3 region: CASSEVMGPATNEKLFF. In DNA form, the CDR3 reads TGTGCCAGCAGTGAAGTAATGGGGCCTGCAACTAATGAAAAACTGTTTTTT. The V call is TRBV25-1, the J call TRBJ1-4, with D perhaps matching TRBD1 (5 bases). With 2 bases removed from V and 0 bases from J, the gap between germline ends came to 13 bases. The CDR3 consists of 17 residues. Germline values: CDR1 MGHDK, CDR2 SYGVNS.